A selection of T cell receptor beta chains follows, all from one sample in a study of blood T cell repertoires in COVID-19. Method: immunoSEQ multiplex PCR; TCRdb's copy keeps in-frame clones and lacks some. The table includes around 250,000 clones, 80% to 90% detected once. The sequencing input was PBMCs or T cells enriched from blood (not recorded which). The source is a woman aged 45-59 years who had recovered from COVID-19. CDR3s include the opening cysteine and the closing phenylalanine or tryptophan. D genes are given only for firm matches. The listing skips clone size in some rows; elsewhere it reads once, few, many or a size class.

j_call v_call d_call clone_size cdr3_length cdr3_nt cdr3_aa
TRBJ2-1 TRBV5-1 TRBD1 . 15 TGCGCCAGCAGCTCCCCGGGACAGGGCTACAATGAGCAGTTCTTC CASSSPGQGYNEQFF
TRBJ1-2 TRBV11-1 TRBD1 . 13 TGTGCCAGCAGCCGAGACAGGGACTATGGCTACACCTTC CASSRDRDYGYTF
TRBJ2-7 TRBV28 TRBD1 . 13 TGTGCCAGCAGGACAGGGCGTTCCTACGAGCAGTACTTC CASRTGRSYEQYF
TRBJ2-1 TRBV11-2 TRBD1 . 14 TGTGCCAGCAGGGGACAGGGGGCAGGCAATGAGCAGTTCTTC CASRGQGAGNEQFF
TRBJ1-5 TRBV4-1 TRBD1 . 16 TGCGCCAGCAGCCAAACCCCGGGCAGGGGGAAGCAGCCCCAGCATTTT CASSQTPGRGKQPQHF
TRBJ1-4 TRBV27 . few 14 TGTGCCAGCAGTTTCGGGGGGGCTAATGAAAAACTGTTTTTT CASSFGGANEKLFF
TRBJ1-1 TRBV18 TRBD1 . 17 TGTGCCAGCTCACCTTTTCTGACAGGGGCCATGAACACTGAAGCTTTCTTT CASSPFLTGAMNTEAFF
TRBJ2-7 TRBV20-1 TRBD2 . 16 TGCAGTGCTAGTGACCCGCGGGACGGGGGGTCGTACGAGCAGTACTTC CSASDPRDGGSYEQYF
TRBJ2-7 TRBV13 . . 14 TGTGCCAGCAGCTTAGGGACTAAGACCTACGAGCAGTACTTC CASSLGTKTYEQYF
TRBJ1-1 TRBV7-9 . . 18 TGTGCCAGCAGCCTATTCGGGGGGGCAAAGTCGCAAGTGACTGAAGCTTTCTTT CASSLFGGAKSQVTEAFF